Shown below are 10 T cell receptor beta chains from a single sample sequenced in a study of T cell responses to AZD1222 COVID-19 vaccine. Repertoires were generated with immunoSEQ multiplex PCR, while TCRdb's copy carries only in-frame clones and drops some. The sample records 150,000 or so clones, around 92% being singletons. Material: peripheral blood, obtained on day 0 of AZD1222 vaccination. Receptor source: an adult in good health.

The chain couples TRBV6-1 to TRBJ1-1; D is ambiguous. The germline CDR1 and CDR2 sequences are MNHNS and SASEGT. The CDR3 has 13 amino acids. V was shortened by 1 base and J by 3 bases, with 6 bases between the two germline ends. CDR3 nucleotides: TGTGCCAGCAGTGAAGGTAGGGACACTGAAGCTTTCTTT. Translation gives CASSEGRDTEAFF.

V gene TRBV4-1 combines with J gene TRBJ1-4; D is unclear. With 2 bases removed from V and 5 bases from J, the gap between germline ends came to 12 bases. CDR1 MGHRA and CDR2 YSYEKL come from the germline V gene. The CDR3 consists of 15 residues. DNA for the CDR3: TGCGCCAGCAGCCAACCCGGGAGGCTGAATGAAAAACTGTTTTTT. It codes for CASSQPGRLNEKLFF.

This chain links TRBV28 with TRBJ2-3; D unresolved. Germline CDR1 and CDR2: MDHEN and SYDVKM. The V gene lost 6 bases and the J gene lost 2 bases, with 12 bases spanning the gap. This CDR3 is 14 amino acids long. CDR3 coding DNA: TGTGCCAGCAGCCCGTTTTTGGCCACAGATACGCAGTATTTT. Protein sequence: CASSPFLATDTQYF.

The chain is built from TRBV28 and TRBJ2-7; the D is unclear. Germline assignment: CDR1 MDHEN and CDR2 SYDVKM. V was pared by 5 bases and J by 2 bases, with 13 bases between. This CDR3 is 14 amino acids long. For the CDR3, the DNA is TGTGCCAGCAGTCCCTCTGCCCTACCCTACGAGCAGTACTTC. Protein: CASSPSALPYEQYF.

The V gene is TRBV5-8, the J gene TRBJ1-4, with a possible D match to TRBD1 (6 bases). Trimming took off 7 bases at V and 0 bases at J, with 16 bases between the two ends. This CDR3 region has 16 residues. CDR1 SGHTS and CDR2 YDEGEE come from the germline V gene. The chain's CDR3 is CASLTFGGATNEKLFF. The CDR3 nucleotides are TGTGCCAGCCTCACGTTTGGGGGCGCAACTAATGAAAAACTGTTTTTT.

V usage is TRBV4-1 and J usage is TRBJ1-1; TRBD1 might be the D (5 bases). The V end lost 3 bases, the J end lost 5 bases, and 10 bases lay between the germline ends. CDR3 size: 13 residues. The germline V gene encodes CDR1 MGHRA and CDR2 YSYEKL. CDR3 nucleotide sequence: TGCGCCAGCAGCCATCGAAGGGGAACTGAAGCTTTCTTT. This translates into CASSHRRGTEAFF.

The chain employs TRBV19 and TRBJ2-4; TRBD2 might be the D (5 bases). Trimming shortened V by 6 bases and J by 6 bases, and 15 bases separated the two germline ends. CDR1 is LNHDA, CDR2 SQIVND, per germline (reference sequence). The CDR3 loop spans 14 amino acids. The CDR3 nucleotides are TGTGCCAGTAGCCCCGGGGTAAATTTAAACATTCAGTACTTC. It translates to CASSPGVNLNIQYF.

J is TRBJ1-1 and V is TRBV11-2; the D gene is possibly TRBD1 (6 bases). Between the trimmed V and J ends, which lost 0 bases and 10 bases, there was a span of 18 bases. Germline-derived CDR1 and CDR2 are SGHAT and FQNNGV. The CDR3 loop spans 15 amino acids. This chain's CDR3 is CASSLDLEVGRGAFF. CDR3 coding DNA: TGTGCCAGCAGCTTAGATCTAGAGGTCGGCAGGGGAGCTTTCTTT.

This clone was found once. V is TRBV4-1 and J is TRBJ1-2, with D tentatively TRBD1 (5 bases). V was clipped by 3 bases and J by 8 bases, with 19 bases between them. The CDR3 totals 15 residues. Germline V gene sequence: CDR1 MGHRA, CDR2 YSYEKL. CDR3 in amino acids: CASSHPPRGGGGYTF. The CDR3 DNA sequence: TGCGCCAGCAGCCACCCCCCCCGGGGGGGTGGAGGCTACACCTTC.

The chain couples TRBV28 to TRBJ2-1; 14 bases match TRBD2. The germline V gene encodes CDR1 MDHEN and CDR2 SYDVKM. V was clipped by 5 bases and J by 8 bases; unmatched bases: 17. The CDR3 is made up of 19 amino acids. CDR3 region: CASSPRTSGRHGSGYEQFF. The CDR3 bases are TGTGCCAGCAGTCCACGGACTAGCGGGAGGCACGGGTCAGGCTATGAGCAGTTCTTC.